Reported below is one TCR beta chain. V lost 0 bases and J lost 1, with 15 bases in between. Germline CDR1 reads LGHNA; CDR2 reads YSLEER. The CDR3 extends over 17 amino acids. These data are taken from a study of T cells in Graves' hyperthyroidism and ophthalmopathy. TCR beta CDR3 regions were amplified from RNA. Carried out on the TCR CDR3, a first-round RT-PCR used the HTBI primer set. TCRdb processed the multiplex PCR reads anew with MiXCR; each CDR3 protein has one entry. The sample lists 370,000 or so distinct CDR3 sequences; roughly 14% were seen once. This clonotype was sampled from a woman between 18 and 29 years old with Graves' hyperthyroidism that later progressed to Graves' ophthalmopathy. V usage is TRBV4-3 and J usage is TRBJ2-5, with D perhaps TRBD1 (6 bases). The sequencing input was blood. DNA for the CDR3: TGCGCCAGCAGCCAAGAGATGAGGGGGTCAGGCCAAGAGACCCAGTACTTC. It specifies CASSQEMRGSGQETQYF.